A single sample is the source of the 18 T cell receptor beta chains below, sequenced in a study of beta chain features in type 1 diabetes. Which antigens these TCRs recognize remains unknown. General study findings and limits: Moderately but significantly shorter TCRB CDR3s were found in Type 1 diabetes patients in all four CD4+ subsets.

Expressed TCRB transcripts got sequenced, as all isolated RNA was reverse transcribed. Libraries were prepared by immunoSEQ multiplex PCR; TCRdb keeps only in-frame clonotypes and omits some of them. Of about 700,000 clones in the sample, around an eighth are singletons; the top ten hold approximately 0.02%. The material sequenced was naive CD4+ T cells from blood. All receptors derive from a man between 18 and 29 years old with type 1 diabetes.

The chain has TRBV30 and TRBJ2-1, with D perhaps matching TRBD2 (6 bases). Trimming stripped 1 base from V and 0 bases from J, with 10 bases between. Germline CDR1 and CDR2: GTSNPN and SVGIG (reference sequence). The CDR3 extends over 15 amino acids. CDR3 sequence reads: CAWSGGVSSYNEQFF. CDR3 nucleotides: TGTGCCTGGAGTGGGGGGGTAAGCTCCTACAATGAGCAGTTCTTC.

The table lists this clone with a few counts. The chain uses TRBV7-2 and TRBJ2-3, with D possibly matching TRBD2 (6 bases). Trimming pared 6 bases from V and 4 bases from J, leaving 14 bases between. In germline, CDR1 is SGHTA, CDR2 FQGNSA. CDR3 length equals 14 residues. CDR3 sequence: CASRWGEWADTQYF. CDR3 bases: TGTGCCAGCAGATGGGGGGAATGGGCAGATACGCAGTATTTT.

The chain is built from TRBV2 and TRBJ1-2; D not certain. Germline-derived CDR1 and CDR2 are SNHLY and FYNNEI. CDR3 length: 11 residues. Trimming removed 1 base at V and 5 bases at J, with 2 bases between. The CDR3 spells CASSEEYGYTF. The CDR3 DNA sequence: TGTGCCAGCAGTGAAGAGTATGGCTACACCTTC. The complete variable domain, with remaining parts taken from reference TRBV2 and TRBJ1-2, reads EPEVTQTPSHQVTQMGQEVILRCVPISNHLYFYWYRQILGQKVEFLVSFYNNEISEKSEIFDDQFSVERPDGSNFTLKIRSTKLEDSAMYFCASSEEYGYTFGSGTRLTVV.

This sequence joins TRBV6-6 and TRBJ1-1; no reliable D call. The germline V and J ends were trimmed by 2 bases and 4 bases, with 5 bases remaining between them. The CDR3 sequence is 12 residues long. Germline values: CDR1 MNHNY, CDR2 SVGAGI (reference sequence). CDR3: CASSYTSTEAFF. In nucleotides, the CDR3 is TGTGCCAGCAGTTACACGAGCACTGAAGCTTTCTTT.

V is TRBV9 and J is TRBJ2-7, with TRBD1 matching 9 bases. Germline values: CDR1 SGDLS, CDR2 YYNGEE. V dropped 3 bases and J dropped 6; count of bases not matched to a gene: 10. The CDR3 is made up of 15 amino acids. In nucleotides, the CDR3 is TGTGCCAGCAGCGCCCGCGGACAGGGGATCGGCGAGCAGTACTTC. Translated, it gives CASSARGQGIGEQYF.

This clone was seen a few times. This chain uses TRBV7-2 with TRBJ2-5; 10 nucleotides agree with TRBD2. The ends lost 7 bases at V and 5 bases at J; junction bases unmatched: 13. Germline V gene data show CDR1 as SGHTA and CDR2 as FQGNSA. The CDR3 is 16 amino acids. The CDR3 protein is CASTIGLTSGLETQYF. CDR3 sequence (DNA): TGTGCCAGCACCATAGGTCTGACTAGCGGGCTGGAGACCCAGTACTTC.

This rearrangement joins TRBV28 to TRBJ2-7; the D gene could be TRBD1 or TRBD2 (5 bases each). CDR3 length: 13 amino acids. With 7 bases removed from V and 3 bases from J, the gap between germline ends came to 13 bases. The germline V gene has CDR1 MDHEN and CDR2 SYDVKM. Here the CDR3 reads CASTLGVGYEQYF. The CDR3 DNA reads TGTGCCAGCACCTTGGGGGTAGGCTACGAGCAGTACTTC.

The chain is built from TRBV4-1 and TRBJ1-4; perhaps TRBD1 as D (6 bases). The V end was cut by 1 base, the J end by 7 bases, with 13 bases between. The V gene's germline CDR1 is MGHRA and CDR2 YSYEKL. This CDR3 is built from 15 residues. CDR3 loop: CASSQAAGAIEKLFF. The CDR3 DNA sequence: TGCGCCAGCAGCCAAGCGGCAGGGGCTATTGAAAAACTGTTTTTT.

The gene calls are TRBV7-9 and TRBJ1-2; no clear D. The CDR3 has 12 residues. In germline, CDR1 is SEHNR, CDR2 FQNEAQ (reference sequence). V lost 1 base and J lost 7, with 7 bases in between. CDR3 amino acids: CASSLEESGYTF. The CDR3, as DNA: TGTGCCAGCAGCTTAGAGGAAAGTGGCTACACCTTC.

This clone was found a few times. The chain has TRBV27 and TRBJ1-4; no clear D gene. Germline-derived CDR1 and CDR2 are MNHEY and SMNVEV (reference sequence). The CDR3 has 15 residues. The V gene lost 0 bases and the J gene lost 6 bases, with 11 bases spanning the gap. Here the CDR3 DNA reads TGTGCCAGCAGTTTATCGTCAGGTCTCCATGAAAAACTGTTTTTT. This sequence encodes CASSLSSGLHEKLFF. The full variable domain, completed using reference TRBV27 and TRBJ1-4, is EAQVTQNPRYLITVTGKKLTVTCSQNMNHEYMSWYRQDPGLGLRQIYYSMNVEVTDKGDVPEGYKVSRKEKRNFPLILESPSPNQTSLYFCASSLSSGLHEKLFFGSGTQLSVL.

The CDR3: CASSYGARLRHF. The CDR3 DNA sequence: TGTGCCAGCAGTTACGGGGCAAGGCTTCGGCATTTT. The chain combines TRBV2 with TRBJ1-5, with D tentatively TRBD1 (5 bases). Germline V gene lookup returns CDR1 SNHLY and CDR2 FYNNEI. Trimming cost V 5 bases and J 15 bases, with 17 bases left between them. The CDR3 consists of 12 residues.

In its sample, this clone was seen a few times. The genes are TRBV7-8 and TRBJ2-7; D is tentatively TRBD1 or TRBD2 (5 bases each). Per germline, CDR1 SGHVS and CDR2 FQNEAQ. With 7 bases removed from V and 3 bases from J, the gap between germline ends came to 7 bases. The CDR3 is made up of 11 amino acids. Here the CDR3 DNA reads TGTGCCAGCACTGGGGGCTACGAGCAGTACTTC. This sequence encodes CASTGGYEQYF.

This clone was recorded a few times. V usage is TRBV7-3 and J usage is TRBJ1-1; tentatively, D is TRBD1 (5 bases). CDR3 length: 15 amino acids. Trimming shortened V by 4 bases and J by 0 bases, and 12 bases separated the two germline ends. Germline loops: CDR1 SGHTA, CDR2 FQGTGA. CDR3 in amino acids: CASSSIGGMNTEAFF. Written as DNA, the CDR3 is TGTGCCAGCAGCTCGATTGGGGGAATGAACACTGAAGCTTTCTTT.

This clone occurred a few times. The chain carries TRBV19 and TRBJ1-3; D is ambiguous. Germline V gene data show CDR1 as LNHDA and CDR2 as SQIVND (reference sequence). The CDR3 has 14 residues. Trimming took 9 bases from V and 0 from J, leaving 12 bases between them. The CDR3 region has the DNA TGTGCCAGCTCCCGCAGTGACTCTGGAAACACCATATATTTT. This translates into CASSRSDSGNTIYF.

The chain links TRBV2 to TRBJ2-5, with 7 bases matching TRBD2. The V segment lost 11 bases and the J segment 4 bases; nucleotides outside the gene matches: 4. The CDR3 covers 11 residues. CDR1 is SNHLY and CDR2 is FYNNEI in the germline V gene. The CDR3 spells CAYTGGETQYF. The CDR3 region has the DNA TGTGCCTACACGGGGGGAGAGACCCAGTACTTC.

This clone was detected a few times. The rearrangement joins TRBV29-1 to TRBJ2-6; D unclear. The length of the CDR3 is 13 residues. Trimming left V 2 bases short and J 4 bases short, with 6 bases between. Germline V gene lookup returns CDR1 SQVTM and CDR2 ANQGSEA. The CDR3: CSVEPRGANVLTF. CDR3 DNA: TGCAGCGTTGAACCGAGGGGGGCCAACGTCCTGACTTTC.

There are a few counts of this clone. The chain recombines TRBV14 with TRBJ2-1; D perhaps matches TRBD1 (5 bases). Trimming removed 5 bases from V and 9 bases from J, with 17 bases in between. The CDR3 length is 14 residues. Germline V gene sequence: CDR1 SGHDN, CDR2 FVKESK. The CDR3 here is CASSKTRQNTEQFF. The CDR3 bases are TGTGCCAGCAGCAAAACACGACAGAATACTGAGCAGTTCTTC.

DNA of the CDR3: TGTGCCAGCAGTGGTGAGGACCCCGGCAGCTACGAGCAGTACTTC. Its protein product is CASSGEDPGSYEQYF. V is TRBV6-1 and J is TRBJ2-7; D gene uncertain. From germline, CDR1 is MNHNS and CDR2 SASEGT. The CDR3 is 15 amino acids. Trimming took off 4 bases at V and 3 bases at J, with 16 bases between the two ends.